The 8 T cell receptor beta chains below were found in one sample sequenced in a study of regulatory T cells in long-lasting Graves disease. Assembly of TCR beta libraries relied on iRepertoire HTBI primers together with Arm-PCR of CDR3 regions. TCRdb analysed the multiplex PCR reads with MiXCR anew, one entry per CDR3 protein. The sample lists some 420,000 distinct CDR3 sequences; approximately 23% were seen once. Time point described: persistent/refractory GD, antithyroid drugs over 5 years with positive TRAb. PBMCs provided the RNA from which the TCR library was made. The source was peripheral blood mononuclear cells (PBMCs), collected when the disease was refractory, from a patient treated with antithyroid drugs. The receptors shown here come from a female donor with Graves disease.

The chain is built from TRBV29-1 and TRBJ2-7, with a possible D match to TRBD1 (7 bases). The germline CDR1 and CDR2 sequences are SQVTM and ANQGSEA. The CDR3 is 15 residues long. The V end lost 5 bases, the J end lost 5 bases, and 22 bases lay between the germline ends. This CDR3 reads CSVQVGGGGGNEQYF. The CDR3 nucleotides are TGCAGCGTTCAGGTCGGTGGAGGGGGCGGAAACGAGCAGTACTTC.

The CDR3 region is CASSTEDGPYNSPLHF. CDR3 nucleotides: TGTGCCAGTAGTACAGAAGATGGACCTTATAATTCACCCCTCCACTTT. This chain uses TRBV19 with TRBJ1-6; D ambiguous. V dropped 4 bases and J dropped 4 bases, with 14 bases sitting between them. Per the germline V gene, CDR1 is LNHDA and CDR2 is SQIVND (reference sequence). The CDR3 is made up of 16 amino acids.

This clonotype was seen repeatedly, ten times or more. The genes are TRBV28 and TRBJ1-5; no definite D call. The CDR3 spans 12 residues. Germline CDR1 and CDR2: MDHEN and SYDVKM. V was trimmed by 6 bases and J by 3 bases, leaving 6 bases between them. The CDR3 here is CASSRYNQPQHF. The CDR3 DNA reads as TGTGCCAGCAGCCGCTACAATCAGCCCCAGCATTTT.

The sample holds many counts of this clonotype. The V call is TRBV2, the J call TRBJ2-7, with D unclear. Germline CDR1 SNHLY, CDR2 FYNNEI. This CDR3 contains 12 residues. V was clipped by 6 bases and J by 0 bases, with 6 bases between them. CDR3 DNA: TGTGCCAGCAGGGGCGGCTCCTACGAGCAGTACTTC. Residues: CASRGGSYEQYF.

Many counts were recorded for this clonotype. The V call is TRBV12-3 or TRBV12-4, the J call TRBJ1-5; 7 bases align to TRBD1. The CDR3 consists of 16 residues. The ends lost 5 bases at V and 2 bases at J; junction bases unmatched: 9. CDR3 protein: CASSTTQGSGNQPQHF. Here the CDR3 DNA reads TGTGCCAGCAGTACGACACAGGGGTCGGGCAATCAGCCCCAGCATTTT.

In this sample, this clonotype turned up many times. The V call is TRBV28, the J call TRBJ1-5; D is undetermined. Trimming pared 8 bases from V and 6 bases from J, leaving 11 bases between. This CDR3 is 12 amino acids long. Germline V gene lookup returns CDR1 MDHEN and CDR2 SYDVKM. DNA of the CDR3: TGTGCCAGCCGACTAGTGGGTCAGCCCCAGCATTTT. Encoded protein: CASRLVGQPQHF.

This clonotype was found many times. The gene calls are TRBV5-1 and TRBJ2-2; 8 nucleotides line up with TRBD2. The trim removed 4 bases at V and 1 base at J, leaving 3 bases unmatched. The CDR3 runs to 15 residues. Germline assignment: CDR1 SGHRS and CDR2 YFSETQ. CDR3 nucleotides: TGCGCCAGCAGCGGAACTAGCGGGAACACCGGGGAGCTGTTTTTT. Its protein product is CASSGTSGNTGELFF.

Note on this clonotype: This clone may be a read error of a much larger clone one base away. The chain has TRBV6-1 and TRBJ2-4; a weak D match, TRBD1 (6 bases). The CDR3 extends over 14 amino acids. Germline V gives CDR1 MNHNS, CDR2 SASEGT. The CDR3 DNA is TGTGCCGGCAGCAAGCAGGGGCGCCGGAACATTCAGTACTTC. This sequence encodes CAGSKQGRRNIQYF.